These 8 T cell receptor beta chains came from one sample sequenced in a study of T cell responses to AZD1222 COVID-19 vaccine. The protocol was immunoSEQ multiplex PCR, while the TCRdb copy is restricted to in-frame clones and leaves out a portion. In the table there are around 150,000 clones, around four fifths of which are singletons. The starting material was peripheral blood, obtained on day 0 of AZD1222 vaccination. The receptors stem from an adult in good health.

The chain recombines TRBV5-1 with TRBJ2-7; TRBD1 or TRBD2 may be the D gene (5 bases each). Germline CDR1 reads SGHRS; CDR2 reads YFSETQ. Deletions cut 4 bases from V and 3 bases from J, with 17 bases between. CDR3 length: 15 residues. In DNA, the CDR3 is TGCGCCAGCAGCCCCGATTTAGGGGACCTCTACGAGCAGTACTTC. As protein: CASSPDLGDLYEQYF. Full variable domain (missing parts from reference TRBV5-1 and TRBJ2-7): KAGVTQTPRYLIKTRGQQVTLSCSPISGHRSVSWYQQTPGQGLQFLFEYFSETQRNKGNFPGRFSGRQFSNSRSEMNVSTLELGDSALYLCASSPDLGDLYEQYFGPGTRLTVT.

V is TRBV5-4 and J is TRBJ2-1, with a weak D call TRBD2 (6 bases). There are 15 residues in the CDR3. Germline V gene data show CDR1 as SGHNT and CDR2 as YYREEE (reference sequence). V was trimmed by 4 bases and J by 7 bases, leaving 18 bases between them. The CDR3 DNA reads as TGTGCCAGCAGCGGGGACCCTGGAGGGGTAAATGAGCAGTTCTTC. This codes for CASSGDPGGVNEQFF. The full variable domain, rest sourced from reference TRBV5-4 and TRBJ2-1, is ETGVTQSPTHLIKTRGQQVTLRCSSQSGHNTVSWYQQALGQGPQFIFQYYREEENGRGNFPPRFSGLQFPNYSSELNVNALELDDSALYLCASSGDPGGVNEQFFGPGTRLTVL.

The chain links TRBV14 to TRBJ1-2; D is perhaps TRBD1 (5 bases). V shed 0 bases and J shed 3 bases, with 11 bases lying between them. The CDR3 is 15 amino acids. The germline CDR1 and CDR2 sequences are SGHDN and FVKESK. The CDR3 nucleotides read TGTGCCAGCAGCCAAGATCAGAGGGGCTACTATGGCTACACCTTC. Protein sequence: CASSQDQRGYYGYTF.

The V gene is TRBV9, the J gene TRBJ2-7; D call uncertain. Germline V gene lookup returns CDR1 SGDLS and CDR2 YYNGEE. This CDR3 region has 15 residues. Trimming pared 0 bases from V and 4 bases from J, leaving 14 bases between. CDR3 sequence (DNA): TGTGCCAGCAGCGTAGCTCAAGGAGCCATGTACGAGCAGTACTTC. This codes for CASSVAQGAMYEQYF.

The chain has TRBV19 and TRBJ2-3; D possibly uses TRBD1 or TRBD2 (5 bases each). The CDR3 is made up of 15 amino acids. CDR1 and CDR2 from the germline V gene are LNHDA and SQIVND (reference sequence). Trimming pared 2 bases from V and 4 bases from J, leaving 13 bases between. The CDR3: CASSIPGAGSDTQYF. The DNA for the CDR3 is TGTGCCAGTAGTATACCCGGGGCCGGGTCAGATACGCAGTATTTT. Filled out from reference TRBV19 and TRBJ2-3, the complete variable domain reads DGGITQSPKYLFRKEGQNVTLSCEQNLNHDAMYWYRQDPGQGLRLIYYSQIVNDFQKGDIAEGYSVSREKKESFPLTVTSAQKNPTAFYLCASSIPGAGSDTQYFGPGTRLTVL.

The chain couples TRBV10-1 to TRBJ2-5; no definite D call. Deletions cut 2 bases from V and 1 base from J, with 5 bases between. The CDR3 runs to 13 residues. The germline CDR1 and CDR2 sequences are WNHNN and SYGVQD (reference sequence). Written as DNA, the CDR3 is TGCGCCAGCAGTGAGAACGGCCAAGAGACCCAGTACTTC. Its protein is CASSENGQETQYF.

The chain employs TRBV3-1 (or the pseudogene TRBV3-2) and TRBJ2-4, with D possibly matching TRBD1 (7 bases). The V and J ends lost 4 bases and 0 bases respectively, with 13 bases between them. CDR3 size: 16 residues. Germline-derived CDR1 and CDR2 are LGHDT and YNNKEL (reference sequence). CDR3 nucleotide sequence: TGTGCCAGCAGCCCCAGGGGGGAGATAGCCAAAAACATTCAGTACTTC. This codes for CASSPRGEIAKNIQYF.

This chain links TRBV18 with TRBJ1-1, with D unclear. The ends were cut back, 2 bases at V and 0 bases at J, with 7 bases in the middle. Looked up from germline, CDR1 is KGHSH and CDR2 is LQKENI. The CDR3 length is 14 residues. The CDR3 reads CASSPTGMNTEAFF. CDR3 coding DNA: TGTGCCAGCTCACCAACGGGCATGAACACTGAAGCTTTCTTT.